This T cell receptor (beta chain) was observed in a study of CD8 T cells in ankylosing spondylitis. In TCRdb, the 5' RACE reads were re-called with MiXCR into one record per CDR3 protein. The sample gives about 350,000 distinct CDR3 sequences, approximately 22% of which show up once; around 12% is in the top ten. Germline loops: CDR1 DFQATT, CDR2 SNEGSKA (reference sequence). The CDR3 sequence is 15 residues long. Germline trimming cut 1 base from V and 3 bases from J; bases unmatched to any gene: 4. The TCR originated in a male donor with ankylosing spondylitis or in good health (not recorded which). The chain links TRBV20-1 to TRBJ1-4; 8 positions match TRBD1. Sequenced sample: blood, either unsorted or a sorted T cell fraction (not recorded which). The CDR3 DNA reads TGCAGTGCTAGAGTTCAGGGGGCGGCTAATGAAAAACTGTTTTTT. This encodes CSARVQGAANEKLFF.